This entry lists 19 T cell receptor beta chains sequenced from one sample in a study of read filtering for tumor transcriptome and immune sequencing. From roughly 400 ng of RNA, a library with molecular barcoded alpha/delta and beta/gamma adaptors was made. One entry per CDR3 protein, called by TCRdb with MiXCR from the reads. The sample has tens of thousands of distinct CDR3 sequences, about a fifth seen once; the top ten hold 11%. The sample comprised a population of CD138-negative cells sorted from bone marrow. These receptors came from a donor at least 40 years old with multiple myeloma.

The sample holds many counts of this clonotype. The genes are TRBV12-3 or TRBV12-4 and TRBJ2-3; D unclear. The CDR3 contains 11 residues. Trimming stripped 7 bases from V and 2 bases from J, with 4 bases between. CDR3 amino acids: CASTNTDTQYF. For the CDR3, the DNA is TGTGCCAGCACTAACACAGATACGCAGTATTTT.

As concerns this clonotype: A much larger clone differs from this one at a single base, so this may be a read error. This chain uses TRBV2 with TRBJ2-4; the D is unclear. The CDR3 is made up of 13 amino acids. Germline lookup yields CDR1 SNHLY and CDR2 FYNNEI. Trimming stripped 7 bases from V and 8 bases from J, with 15 bases between. CDR3 sequence: CASKPDGKHIQYF. The DNA for the CDR3 is TGTGCCAGCAAGCCGGACGGTAAACACATTCAGTACTTC.

This clonotype was detected ten times or more. DNA for the CDR3: TGCGCCAGCAGCTTGGAGGGCAGAACTGCTGGGGCCAACGTCCTGACTTTC. It specifies CASSLEGRTAGANVLTF. J is TRBJ2-6 and V is TRBV5-1; D not certain. This CDR3 has 17 amino acids. Trimming removed 0 bases at V and 2 bases at J, with 12 bases between. Germline CDR1 reads SGHRS; CDR2 reads YFSETQ.

This clonotype was picked up many times. The J gene is TRBJ2-7, the V gene TRBV19; TRBD1 or TRBD2 may be the D gene (5 bases each). The V end lost 5 bases, the J end lost 5 bases, and 10 bases lay between the germline ends. Germline CDR1 LNHDA, CDR2 SQIVND (reference sequence). CDR3 length: 12 residues. CDR3 protein: CASSSGPHEQYF. CDR3 nucleotides: TGTGCCAGTAGTTCGGGACCGCACGAGCAGTACTTC.

Remarks on this clonotype: This may be a read error, as it is one base from a much larger clone. The chain's CDR3 is CVTLDIQGASNQPQHF. In DNA, the CDR3 is TGTGTCACCCTTGATATCCAGGGGGCCAGCAATCAGCCCCAGCATTTT. V gene TRBV6-6 combines with J gene TRBJ1-5; 8 positions match TRBD1. The CDR3 has 16 residues. Germline CDR1 and CDR2: MNHNY and SVGAGI (reference sequence).

This clonotype has ten or more counts. J is TRBJ1-1 and V is TRBV5-1; no clear D gene. Per the germline V gene, CDR1 is SGHRS and CDR2 is YFSETQ. The CDR3 sequence is 14 residues long. V was trimmed by 3 bases and J by 3 bases, leaving 12 bases between them. The CDR3 DNA reads as TGCGCCAGCAGCTCCAGTAATACGGACACTGAAGCTTTCTTT. Its translation: CASSSSNTDTEAFF.

The rearrangement uses TRBV7-8 and TRBJ2-3, with 9 bases identical to TRBD2. Germline CDR1 and CDR2: SGHVS and FQNEAQ. V gave up 3 bases and J gave up 5 bases; unmatched junction bases: 12. The CDR3 contains 17 residues. This CDR3 reads CASSLQYERGVRDTQYF. As DNA, the CDR3 is TGTGCCAGCAGCTTGCAATATGAGCGGGGGGTCCGAGATACGCAGTATTTT.

This clonotype was seen ten or more times. The genes are TRBV7-9 and TRBJ2-1; D ambiguous. The CDR3 is 12 amino acids. Germline CDR1 SEHNR, CDR2 FQNEAQ (reference sequence). Deletions cut 3 bases from V and 6 bases from J, with 6 bases between. The CDR3 loop is CASSFASNEQFF. The CDR3 nucleotides are TGTGCCAGCAGCTTCGCAAGCAATGAGCAGTTCTTC.

This clonotype showed up just a few times. DNA of the CDR3: TGTGCCACCTCGGCGGTTCCCTACAATGAGCAGTTCTTC. Translated: CATSAVPYNEQFF. V usage is TRBV7-6 and J usage is TRBJ2-1; D gene unclear. Per germline, CDR1 SGHVS and CDR2 FNYEAQ. The CDR3 is 13 amino acids. V was trimmed by 10 bases and J by 2 bases, leaving 12 bases between them.

Many counts were recorded for this clonotype. The CDR3 nucleotides are TGTGCCAGCAGCTCGGGGACCTCGGAGCTGACAGATACGCAGTATTTT. Translated, it gives CASSSGTSELTDTQYF. The chain has TRBV5-5 and TRBJ2-3; possibly TRBD1 or TRBD2 for D (5 bases each). CDR1 is SGHKS and CDR2 is YYEKEE in the germline V gene (reference sequence). This CDR3 region has 16 residues. Trimming took 3 bases from V and 3 from J, leaving 17 bases between them.

Concerning this clonotype: This likely comes from a read error, as the CDR3 has no conserved phenylalanine or tryptophan at its end. J is TRBJ1-1 and V is TRBV2, with a tentative D call TRBD1 (6 bases). V was cut by 6 bases and J by 4 bases, with 12 bases left in between. CDR1 and CDR2 (germline): SNHLY, FYNNEI. This CDR3 contains 13 residues. The chain's CDR3 is CASSGQPSTEAFL. CDR3 nucleotides: TGTGCCAGCAGCGGACAGCCCAGCACTGAAGCTTTCCTT.

This clonotype was detected many times. The rearrangement links TRBV6-5 to TRBJ2-3, with D perhaps TRBD2 (6 bases). Germline loops: CDR1 MNHEY, CDR2 SVGAGI. This CDR3 contains 18 residues. V was cut by 0 bases and J by 3 bases, with 19 bases left in between. The CDR3 nucleotides are TGTGCCAGCAGTTACTCTACTCCCAATAGCGGTAAAACAGATACGCAGTATTTT. Translation: CASSYSTPNSGKTDTQYF.

This clonotype was picked up many times. At one of its ends the junction is not consistent with the germline gene, which may arise from a read error. V usage is TRBV5-1 and J usage is TRBJ1-1; D is possibly TRBD1 (5 bases). Germline V CDR1 and CDR2: SGHRS, YFSETQ. The CDR3 totals 13 residues. The chain's CDR3 is CASSLDRNTEAFF. The CDR3 nucleotides are TGTGCCAGCAGCTTAGACAGGAACACTGAAGCTTTCTTT.

This rearrangement joins TRBV11-2 to TRBJ2-5, with D possibly matching TRBD1 (6 bases). Germline CDR1 and CDR2: SGHAT and FQNNGV. This CDR3 spans 15 amino acids. V was shortened by 1 base and J by 5 bases, with 14 bases between the two germline ends. DNA for the CDR3: TGTGCCAGCAGCTTAGGCCGGGCAGGGGCGGAGACCCAGTACTTC. Translation: CASSLGRAGAETQYF.

This clonotype was detected only a few times. The chain carries TRBV5-4 and TRBJ2-3, with TRBD2 identical over 10 bases. The CDR3 sequence is 14 residues long. Per the germline V gene, CDR1 is SGHNT and CDR2 is YYREEE (reference sequence). Germline trimming cut 3 bases from V and 9 bases from J; bases unmatched to any gene: 7. The CDR3 bases are TGTGCCAGCAGCTCACCAACTAGCGGGGAAACGCAGTATTTT. It specifies CASSSPTSGETQYF.

The V gene is TRBV7-6, the J gene TRBJ1-6; 7 bases match TRBD1. Germline CDR1 reads SGHVS; CDR2 reads FNYEAQ. V lost 5 bases, J lost 9 bases, and 10 bases stayed unmatched. The CDR3 has 15 amino acids. Written as DNA, the CDR3 is TGTGCCAGCAGCCGTCAAGGGGGCGGTAGTTCACCCCTCCACTTT. Translated: CASSRQGGGSSPLHF.

About this clonotype: It may be a read error: a sequence one base away is much more abundant. The CDR3 ends on some other residue instead of the conserved phenylalanine or tryptophan, so this is likely a read error. The chain employs TRBV28 and TRBJ1-5, with D perhaps matching TRBD1 (5 bases). Germline-derived CDR1 and CDR2 are MDHEN and SYDVKM. This CDR3 has 14 amino acids. Trimming shortened V by 7 bases and J by 7 bases, and 17 bases separated the two germline ends. The CDR3: CASTPGGSGQPQHL. As DNA, the CDR3 is TGTGCCAGCACCCCCGGCGGCTCAGGGCAGCCCCAGCATCTT.

Many counts were recorded for this clonotype. The chain uses TRBV29-1 and TRBJ2-5, with TRBD1 as a possible D gene (5 bases). The CDR3 extends over 13 amino acids. The V gene's germline CDR1 is SQVTM and CDR2 ANQGSEA. Trimming left V 4 bases short and J 5 bases short, with 14 bases between. CDR3 sequence reads: CSVVVGAPETQYF. Here the CDR3 DNA reads TGCAGCGTTGTGGTTGGGGCCCCCGAGACCCAGTACTTC.

Concerning this clonotype: A clone one base away is much larger, so this may be a read error. This rearrangement joins TRBV2 to TRBJ2-2, with D possibly TRBD2 on 6 matching bases. This CDR3 has 11 amino acids. Germline assignment: CDR1 SNHLY and CDR2 FYNNEI. The chain's CDR3 is CASRGSGGLFF. The CDR3 DNA reads as TGTGCCAGCCGCGGGTCCGGGGGGCTGTTTTTT.